A single sample gave rise to the 8 T cell receptor beta chains below, sequenced in a study of T cells after yellow fever vaccination (dated by TCRdb to 2018 to 2020). The library relied on 5' RACE. Sequencing relied on an Illumina NovaSeq 6000. TCRdb passed the public sequencing reads through fastp at Q25 and MiXCR, retaining productive beta sequences. CDR3 protein duplicates are merged, each entry listing the most common genes and DNA. This sample comprises around 310,000 distinct CDR3 sequences, over 3.5% of them detected only once. The ten most abundant clones make up roughly a fifth of the sample. This specimen's treatment or condition label, per the study, means: live attenuated yellow fever vaccine strain. The source material was PBMCs, sampled 15 days after the yellow fever booster vaccination. These receptors were collected from a man aged 18 to 30 who received the YFV17D yellow fever vaccine.

Note on this clonotype: This may be a read error, as it is one base from a much larger clone. V usage is TRBV7-2 and J usage is TRBJ1-6, with D possibly TRBD1 on 6 matching bases. The CDR3 consists of 16 residues. V lost 3 bases and J 10 bases, leaving 19 bases between the germline ends. In germline, CDR1 is SGHTA, CDR2 FQGNSA. CDR3 in amino acids: CASSFYLLLGASPLHF. In DNA form, the CDR3 reads TGTGCCAGCAGCTTCTACCTGTTGCTGGGGGCCTCACCCCTCCACTTT.

The gene calls are TRBV18 and TRBJ2-5, with TRBD1 as a possible D gene (5 bases). Germline V gene lookup returns CDR1 KGHSH and CDR2 LQKENI. The CDR3 sequence is 15 residues long. Trimming removed 9 bases at V and 6 bases at J, with 23 bases between. The DNA of the CDR3 is TGTGCCAGTGGACAAGGCGGACCGTCCACACAGACCCAGTACTTC. This translates into CASGQGGPSTQTQYF.

This clonotype was detected ten times or more. The chain employs TRBV18 and TRBJ2-3; 8 bases fit TRBD1. Germline lookup yields CDR1 KGHSH and CDR2 LQKENI. Trimming cost V 1 base and J 2 bases; bases outside gene matches: 5. The CDR3 consists of 16 residues. CDR3 amino acids: CASSPLATGDTDTQYF. The CDR3 nucleotides read TGTGCCAGCTCACCACTCGCGACAGGGGACACAGATACGCAGTATTTT.

The sample holds many counts of this clonotype. CDR3 loop: CASSRTEVRVNTEAFF. The DNA of the CDR3 is TGTGCCAGCAGCCGTACGGAGGTTAGGGTGAACACTGAAGCTTTCTTT. The rearrangement joins TRBV6-2 or TRBV6-3 to TRBJ1-1, with D unresolved. The CDR3 covers 16 residues. Germline V lookup: CDR1 MNHEY, CDR2 SVGEGT. Trimming removed 6 bases at V and 0 bases at J, with 17 bases between.

The rearrangement links TRBV2 to TRBJ2-5; tentatively, D is TRBD2 (5 bases). The CDR3 sequence is 17 residues long. Trimming stripped 3 bases from V and 5 bases from J, with 22 bases between. Germline CDR1 and CDR2: SNHLY and FYNNEI. The CDR3 sequence: CASSDMDGGLTSETQYF. In DNA, the CDR3 is TGTGCCAGCAGTGATATGGACGGAGGCCTTACCAGTGAGACCCAGTACTTC.

This clonotype was counted a few times. This chain's CDR3 is CASSLVPGDWDTQYF. The CDR3 bases are TGTGCCAGCAGCTTAGTTCCAGGGGATTGGGATACGCAGTATTTT. V gene TRBV11-2 combines with J gene TRBJ2-3; D perhaps matches TRBD1 (6 bases). Germline CDR1 reads SGHAT; CDR2 reads FQNNGV. This CDR3 contains 15 residues. V lost 1 base and J lost 6, with 14 bases in between.

This chain links TRBV4-3 with TRBJ2-5; maybe TRBD2 (6 bases). Germline lookup yields CDR1 LGHNA and CDR2 YSLEER. This CDR3 is 14 amino acids long. The V gene lost 3 bases and the J gene lost 4 bases, with 12 bases spanning the gap. This chain's CDR3 is CASSHPGGRETQYF. DNA of the CDR3: TGCGCCAGCAGCCATCCCGGGGGTCGAGAGACCCAGTACTTC.

This clonotype was detected ten times or more. The rearrangement joins TRBV28 to TRBJ1-2; tentatively, D is TRBD1 (6 bases). The length of the CDR3 is 14 residues. Trimming took 7 bases from V and 3 from J, leaving 15 bases between them. From germline, CDR1 is MDHEN and CDR2 SYDVKM. In nucleotides, the CDR3 is TGTGCCAGCACCGTACAGGGACCCTACTATGGCTACACCTTC. Protein product: CASTVQGPYYGYTF.